This entry features one T cell receptor beta chain sequence. These data come from a study of T cell changes during pregnancy in multiple sclerosis. TCRdb's copy holds only in-frame clones and misses some; the assay was immunoSEQ multiplex PCR. The table shows about 18,000 clones, with under 90% occurring only once. The CDR3 spans 14 residues. CDR1 is MGHRA and CDR2 is YSYEKL in the germline V gene. V shed 4 bases, J shed 8 bases, and the junction held 10 bases outside the gene matches. The chain combines TRBV4-1 with TRBJ1-2, with TRBD1 matching 7 bases. This receptor was taken from a female donor with multiple sclerosis, enrolled in a pregnancy study. The sequencing here drew on CD8+ T cells from peripheral blood mononuclear cells, taken after pregnancy. Here the CDR3 DNA reads TGCGCCAGCAGCCCACCGACAGGGACTGGGGGCTACACCTTC. Translated, it gives CASSPPTGTGGYTF.